The 32 T cell receptor beta chains below were found in one sample sequenced in a study of cytomegalovirus exposure and HLA in healthy donors. This PCR relied on a set of 60 Vbeta primers and 13 Jbeta primers. The protocol was immunoSEQ multiplex PCR, while the TCRdb copy is restricted to in-frame clones and leaves out a portion. This sample's table has about 150,000 clones. Material for sequencing was PBMCs. The receptors stem from a woman aged 45-65 years in good health and CMV-seronegative.

Remarks on this clone: Different DNA sequences within this sample yield the same CDR3. This sequence joins TRBV19 and TRBJ2-5, with 7 bases matching TRBD2. Germline V gene data show CDR1 as LNHDA and CDR2 as SQIVND (reference sequence). J gave up 1 base and V 1 base, and 0 bases lay outside the gene matches. The CDR3 extends over 14 amino acids. CDR3 DNA sequence: TGTGCCAGTAGTATAGGCGGGGGCCAAGAGACCCAGTACTTC. The encoded protein is CASSIGGGQETQYF.

The CDR3 DNA reads TGTGCCAGCTCTGACCAGGTTGGCTACGAGCAGTACTTC. This encodes CASSDQVGYEQYF. This chain links TRBV11-2 with TRBJ2-7; D remains ambiguous. The CDR3 consists of 13 residues. V gave up 8 bases and J gave up 3 bases, with 14 bases separating them. The V gene's germline CDR1 is SGHAT and CDR2 FQNNGV. The full variable domain, its missing parts supplied by reference TRBV11-2 and TRBJ2-7, is EAGVAQSPRYKIIEKRQSVAFWCNPISGHATLYWYQQILGQGPKLLIQFQNNGVVDDSQLPKDRFSAERLKGVDSTLKIQPAKLEDSAVYLCASSDQVGYEQYFGPGTRLTVT.

CDR3 sequence (DNA): TGTGCCAGTAGTGCTCTAGCGGGAGATTCCTACGAGCAGTACTTC. Translation gives CASSALAGDSYEQYF. The chain combines TRBV19 with TRBJ2-7; 10 bases align to TRBD2. Germline V CDR1 and CDR2: LNHDA, SQIVND (reference sequence). V lost 5 bases and J lost 1; bases outside the gene matches: 5. This CDR3 has 15 amino acids.

V usage is TRBV28 and J usage is TRBJ1-1; tentative D call: TRBD1 (6 bases). V was cut by 5 bases and J by 5 bases, with 9 bases left in between. The CDR3 length is 12 residues. Germline assignment: CDR1 MDHEN and CDR2 SYDVKM. The CDR3 nucleotides are TGTGCCAGCAGTACAGGGCCAACTGAAGCTTTCTTT. Translation: CASSTGPTEAFF.

The genes are TRBV9 and TRBJ2-1; 10 bases map to TRBD2. This CDR3 is 16 amino acids long. V was clipped by 5 bases and J by 0 bases; unmatched bases: 5. Looked up from germline, CDR1 is SGDLS and CDR2 is YYNGEE. The CDR3 DNA is TGTGCCAGCAGACCTAGCGGGGGCCCCTCCTACAATGAGCAGTTCTTC. This translates into CASRPSGGPSYNEQFF.

This chain links TRBV5-8 with TRBJ1-6, with TRBD1 as a possible D gene (6 bases). Between the trimmed V and J ends, which lost 0 bases and 7 bases, there was a span of 11 bases. The CDR3 length is 15 residues. Germline V gene data show CDR1 as SGHTS and CDR2 as YDEGEE. The CDR3 spells CASSLEGGMNSPLHF. In nucleotides, the CDR3 is TGTGCCAGCAGCTTGGAAGGGGGTATGAATTCACCCCTCCACTTT.

In the case of this clone: One junction end does not reproduce the germline sequence, and a read error may be involved. This rearrangement joins TRBV5-1 to TRBJ2-3, with 7 bases fitting TRBD2. The germline CDR1 and CDR2 sequences are SGHRS and YFSETQ. CDR3 length: 15 residues. CDR3 sequence (DNA): TGCGTCAGCAGCTTGCTGGCGGGAGTAAGTGATACGCAGTATTTT. It translates to CVSSLLAGVSDTQYF.

The chain joins TRBV9 to TRBJ2-1; a weak D match, TRBD2 (5 bases). Germline V gene lookup returns CDR1 SGDLS and CDR2 YYNGEE. Deletions cut 0 bases from V and 4 bases from J, with 14 bases between. CDR3 size: 16 residues. The CDR3 coding sequence is TGTGCCAGCAGCGTAGGGGCTAGCTCGGTATACAATGAGCAGTTCTTC. Translating gives CASSVGASSVYNEQFF.

The V call is TRBV5-1, the J call TRBJ2-3; TRBD2 matches 11 bases. Germline V lookup: CDR1 SGHRS, CDR2 YFSETQ. V lost 5 bases, J lost 2 bases, and 10 bases stayed unmatched. CDR3 size: 17 residues. CDR3 loop: CASSPKGLADYTDTQYF. DNA of the CDR3: TGCGCCAGCAGTCCGAAGGGACTAGCGGACTACACAGATACGCAGTATTTT.

This chain connects TRBV28 to TRBJ2-2; TRBD2 matches 11 bases. The CDR3 runs to 15 residues. Germline assignment: CDR1 MDHEN and CDR2 SYDVKM. J lost 6 bases, V lost 5 bases, and 5 bases had no gene match. The CDR3 sequence: CASSELAGAPGELFF. Written as DNA, the CDR3 is TGTGCCAGCAGTGAACTAGCGGGGGCCCCCGGGGAGCTGTTTTTT.

This chain uses TRBV13 with TRBJ2-1, with a possible D match to TRBD1 (6 bases). The CDR3 consists of 13 residues. Between the trimmed V and J ends, which lost 1 base and 7 bases, there was a span of 8 bases. CDR1 is PRHDT and CDR2 is FYEKMQ in the germline V gene (reference sequence). The CDR3 DNA is TGTGCCAGCAGCTTAGACAGGGTGAATGAGCAGTTCTTC. Translated, it gives CASSLDRVNEQFF. Full variable domain (outside the CDR3, taken from reference TRBV13 and TRBJ2-1): AAGVIQSPRHLIKEKRETATLKCYPIPRHDTVYWYQQGPGQDPQFLISFYEKMQSDKGSIPDRFSAQQFSDYHSELNMSSLELGDSALYFCASSLDRVNEQFFGPGTRLTVL.

The chain links TRBV5-1 to TRBJ2-7; TRBD1 is a possible D gene (5 bases). Trimming removed 3 bases from V and 3 bases from J, with 19 bases in between. CDR1 SGHRS and CDR2 YFSETQ come from the germline V gene. There are 16 residues in the CDR3. CDR3 in DNA: TGCGCCAGCAGCTCCCAGGGATCCCAATTAGGCTACGAGCAGTACTTC. Its translation: CASSSQGSQLGYEQYF.

The rearrangement joins TRBV4-1 to TRBJ1-4, with TRBD1 matching over 8 bases. The V and J ends lost 0 bases and 8 bases, in that order; junction bases with no gene match: 5. Germline CDR1 MGHRA, CDR2 YSYEKL. The length of the CDR3 is 15 residues. As DNA, the CDR3 is TGCGCCAGCAGCCAAGACCAGGACAGGGACGAAAAACTGTTTTTT. Translated: CASSQDQDRDEKLFF.

The V and J genes are TRBV19 and TRBJ2-4, with 11 positions matching TRBD2. V was pared by 8 bases and J by 0 bases, with 12 bases of the junction left unmatched. In germline, CDR1 is LNHDA, CDR2 SQIVND (reference sequence). This CDR3 spans 18 amino acids. DNA for the CDR3: TGTGCCAGTCGATCGACTAGCGGGGCCATCCTAGCCAAAAACATTCAGTACTTC. This sequence encodes CASRSTSGAILAKNIQYF.

The chain combines TRBV19 with TRBJ1-6; TRBD1 matches at 10 bases. This CDR3 is 16 amino acids long. CDR1 and CDR2 (germline): LNHDA, SQIVND (reference sequence). J lost 14 bases, V lost 4 bases, and 14 bases had no gene match. The CDR3 DNA is TGTGCCAGTAGTACCTCCGGGGACAGGGGCCGCGGGGCCCTCCACTTT. Protein sequence: CASSTSGDRGRGALHF.

The V call is TRBV7-8, the J call TRBJ2-7; 8 bases are a match to TRBD2. Germline-derived CDR1 and CDR2 are SGHVS and FQNEAQ. Losses at the gene ends were 5 bases for V and 5 bases for J; bases not matched to a gene: 8. The CDR3 extends over 14 amino acids. The CDR3 bases are TGTGCCAGCAGCCCCCGGGAGGGTAGTGACGAGCAGTACTTC. Translating it yields CASSPREGSDEQYF.

The genes are TRBV30 and TRBJ2-5; D gene ambiguous. Deletions cut 3 bases from V and 3 bases from J, with 8 bases between. Germline V CDR1 and CDR2: GTSNPN, SVGIG (reference sequence). The CDR3 extends over 12 amino acids. CDR3 sequence: CAWSLQKETQYF. CDR3 DNA sequence: TGTGCCTGGAGCCTTCAGAAAGAGACCCAGTACTTC.

The rearrangement joins TRBV7-2 to TRBJ2-3; D ambiguous. With 1 base removed from V and 4 bases from J, the gap between germline ends came to 12 bases. In germline, CDR1 is SGHTA, CDR2 FQGNSA. The CDR3 is 15 residues long. This chain's CDR3 is CASSLVIEVSDTQYF. Written as DNA, the CDR3 is TGTGCCAGCAGCTTAGTTATTGAGGTGTCAGATACGCAGTATTTT.

The chain couples TRBV4-1 to TRBJ1-3; no clear D. The V gene lost 0 bases and the J gene lost 6 bases, with 9 bases spanning the gap. From germline, CDR1 is MGHRA and CDR2 YSYEKL. This CDR3 comprises 14 residues. The CDR3 DNA follows: TGCGCCAGCAGCCAAGATCCGAACATAAACACCATATATTTT. This translates into CASSQDPNINTIYF.

The rearrangement links TRBV19 to TRBJ2-4; 8 bases align to TRBD1. In germline, CDR1 is LNHDA, CDR2 SQIVND (reference sequence). The J segment lost 7 bases and the V segment lost 6 bases, leaving 14 bases of the junction unmatched. The CDR3 runs to 16 residues. CDR3 in amino acids: CASRNILRRGRNIQYF. DNA of the CDR3: TGTGCCAGTAGGAACATACTACGCAGGGGGCGGAACATTCAGTACTTC.

V and J are TRBV28 and TRBJ2-7; TRBD2 agrees at 13 bases. The germline gives CDR1 MDHEN, CDR2 SYDVKM. With 1 base clipped from V and 5 bases from J, the junction kept 14 bases outside the gene matches. The CDR3 totals 19 residues. For the CDR3, the DNA is TGTGCCAGCAGTTTATTTTTGGGGTGGACTAGCGGGAGATCGGACGAGCAGTACTTC. Translated, it gives CASSLFLGWTSGRSDEQYF.

The chain uses TRBV25-1 and TRBJ1-2, with D maybe TRBD1 (6 bases). Trimming cost V 2 bases and J 4 bases, with 14 bases left between them. Germline V gives CDR1 MGHDK, CDR2 SYGVNS. CDR3 length: 15 amino acids. CDR3 amino acids: CASSESTGPSYGYTF. The CDR3 bases are TGTGCCAGCAGTGAAAGCACAGGGCCTAGCTATGGCTACACCTTC.

The chain is built from TRBV19 and TRBJ2-2; TRBD1 might be the D (6 bases). V lost 3 bases to trimming and J lost 6 bases, with 8 bases between them. The CDR3 is 13 residues long. CDR1 is LNHDA, CDR2 SQIVND, per germline (reference sequence). The CDR3: CASSIHRAGELFF. The CDR3 DNA follows: TGTGCCAGTAGTATCCACAGGGCCGGGGAGCTGTTTTTT.

This chain uses TRBV28 with TRBJ1-1; D call uncertain. The CDR3 is 18 residues long. CDR1 and CDR2 (germline): MDHEN, SYDVKM. Trimming stripped 4 bases from V and 5 bases from J, with 26 bases between. CDR3 sequence: CASSSIGGGGSSRTEAFF. The CDR3 DNA follows: TGTGCCAGCAGTTCAATAGGTGGAGGAGGCTCAAGTAGGACTGAAGCTTTCTTT.

V usage is TRBV4-2 and J usage is TRBJ2-7, with 7 bases lining up with TRBD2. This CDR3 region has 15 residues. CDR1 LGHNA and CDR2 YNFKEQ come from the germline V gene. The J segment lost 2 bases and the V segment lost 4 bases, leaving 8 bases of the junction unmatched. This CDR3 reads CASSLGTTGAYEQYF. CDR3 DNA sequence: TGTGCCAGCAGCCTTGGGACTACTGGCGCCTACGAGCAGTACTTC.

This chain joins TRBV18 and TRBJ2-3, with TRBD1 matching over 12 bases. Trimming took 4 bases from V and 4 from J; bases not matched to a gene: 3. The germline V gene encodes CDR1 KGHSH and CDR2 LQKENI. The CDR3 loop spans 15 amino acids. CDR3 DNA sequence: TGTGCCAGCTCACGGGGACAGGGGGCTTCAGATACGCAGTATTTT. Amino acid sequence: CASSRGQGASDTQYF.

The chain carries TRBV27 and TRBJ2-5, with 12 nucleotides matching TRBD2. The closer fit of TRBJ2-7 to the DNA end suggests the J call may be wrong. Germline assignment: CDR1 MNHEY and CDR2 SMNVEV (reference sequence). CDR3 length: 16 amino acids. The CDR3 region is CASSLQTSGGSREQYF. The CDR3 DNA reads TGTGCCAGCAGCCTTCAGACTAGCGGGGGATCTCGCGAGCAGTACTTC.

The gene calls are TRBV7-2 and TRBJ2-5; 10 bases line up with TRBD1. The V and J ends lost 7 bases and 4 bases, in that order; junction bases with no gene match: 9. The CDR3 runs 15 residues. CDR1 and CDR2 from the germline V gene are SGHTA and FQGNSA. Written as DNA, the CDR3 is TGTGCCAGCACCCACCCGGGACAGGGGAGAGAGACCCAGTACTTC. It translates to CASTHPGQGRETQYF.

The chain uses TRBV13 and TRBJ2-1; 14 positions agree with TRBD2. CDR3 length: 15 residues. V lost 5 bases to trimming and J lost 6 bases; unmatched junction nucleotides: 3. The germline gives CDR1 PRHDT, CDR2 FYEKMQ (reference sequence). The CDR3 region is CASSLGTSGSNEQFF. The CDR3 DNA reads TGTGCCAGCAGCCTTGGGACTAGCGGGAGCAATGAGCAGTTCTTC.

The chain joins TRBV28 to TRBJ2-3; TRBD1 aligns across 8 bases. The trim removed 5 bases at V and 6 bases at J, leaving 10 bases unmatched. CDR1 and CDR2 (germline): MDHEN, SYDVKM. The CDR3 consists of 15 residues. CDR3 protein: CASSAFDRGSDTQYF. The CDR3 coding sequence is TGTGCCAGCAGTGCTTTCGACAGGGGAAGCGATACGCAGTATTTT.

J is TRBJ1-2 and V is TRBV5-4; unclear D gene. Between the trimmed V and J ends, which lost 1 base and 2 bases, there was a span of 9 bases. The CDR3 totals 14 residues. Germline values: CDR1 SGHNT, CDR2 YYREEE (reference sequence). In DNA form, the CDR3 reads TGTGCCAGCAGCTTGACCAGTTCCAACTATGGCTACACCTTC. It encodes CASSLTSSNYGYTF.

The V and J genes are TRBV9 and TRBJ2-5, with TRBD2 identical over 13 bases. V lost 0 bases and J lost 1; bases outside the gene matches: 3. The CDR3 is made up of 17 amino acids. Germline CDR1 reads SGDLS; CDR2 reads YYNGEE. CDR3 nucleotides: TGTGCCAGCAGCGTAGGACTAGCGGGGGGACTCCAAGAGACCCAGTACTTC. It yields the protein CASSVGLAGGLQETQYF.